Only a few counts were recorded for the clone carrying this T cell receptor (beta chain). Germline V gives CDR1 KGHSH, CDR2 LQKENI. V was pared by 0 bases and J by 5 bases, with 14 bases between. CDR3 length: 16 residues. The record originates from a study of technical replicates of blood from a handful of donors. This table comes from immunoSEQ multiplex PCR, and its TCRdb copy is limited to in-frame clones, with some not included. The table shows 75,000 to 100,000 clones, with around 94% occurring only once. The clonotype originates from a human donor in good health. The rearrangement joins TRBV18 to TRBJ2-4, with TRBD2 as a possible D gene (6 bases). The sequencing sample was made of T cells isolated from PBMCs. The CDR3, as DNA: TGTGCCAGCTCACCACCGAAAGGCGGGAACGAAAACATTCAGTACTTC. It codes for CASSPPKGGNENIQYF.